Below are 3 T cell receptor beta chains sequenced from a single sample in a study of early T cells in non-severe SARS-CoV-2 infection (dated by TCRdb to 2020 to 2023). Library preparation employed 5' RACE. Sequencing used a NextSeq 500. Using fastp at Q25 and MiXCR, TCRdb reprocessed the public reads and kept productive beta chains. Rows matching on CDR3 protein sequence are summarized as one entry with the most common DNA and genes. The table for this sample lists about 83,000 distinct CDR3 sequences; 10% of them were counted only once. The ten most abundant clones make up 6.5% to 9% of the sample. The sequencing used whole blood, collected at baseline. These receptors were obtained from an adult who was a healthcare worker with PCR-confirmed SARS-CoV-2 infection or an uninfected control (not recorded which).

This clonotype was counted at least ten times. This chain uses TRBV6-2 or TRBV6-3 with TRBJ1-3, with D possibly matching TRBD1 (6 bases). This CDR3 has 13 amino acids. V lost 10 bases to trimming and J lost 4 bases, with 14 bases between them. Germline loops: CDR1 MNHEY, CDR2 SVGEGT. DNA for the CDR3: TGTGCCACCACGGGACAAATCGGAAACACCATATATTTT. Translation: CATTGQIGNTIYF.

This clonotype was counted at least ten times. This chain connects TRBV7-3 to TRBJ2-1; TRBD2 matches 12 bases. V was clipped by 5 bases and J by 4 bases; unmatched bases: 6. This CDR3 comprises 16 residues. The V gene's germline CDR1 is SGHTA and CDR2 FQGTGA. DNA of the CDR3: TGTGCCAGCAGCGTCTCCGGGACTAGCGGGTACAATGAGCAGTTCTTC. It translates to CASSVSGTSGYNEQFF.

This clonotype was detected ten times or more. The chain joins TRBV11-2 to TRBJ1-2, with 7 bases that match TRBD1. J gave up 4 bases and V 2 bases, and 4 bases lay outside the gene matches. CDR1 SGHAT and CDR2 FQNNGV come from the germline V gene. The CDR3 is 14 amino acids. Written as DNA, the CDR3 is TGTGCCAGCAGCTTAAACCACAGGGGCTATGGCTACACCTTC. It encodes CASSLNHRGYGYTF.